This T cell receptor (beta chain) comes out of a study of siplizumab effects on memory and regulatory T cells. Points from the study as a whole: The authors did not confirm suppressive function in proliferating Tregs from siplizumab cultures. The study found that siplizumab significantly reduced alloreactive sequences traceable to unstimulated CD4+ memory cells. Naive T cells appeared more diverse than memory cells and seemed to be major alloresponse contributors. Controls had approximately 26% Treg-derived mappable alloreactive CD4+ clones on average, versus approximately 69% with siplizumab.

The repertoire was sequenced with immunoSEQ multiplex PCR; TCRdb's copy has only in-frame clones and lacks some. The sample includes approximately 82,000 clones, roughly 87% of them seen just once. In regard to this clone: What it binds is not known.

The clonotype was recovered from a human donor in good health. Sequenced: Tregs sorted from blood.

CDR3 loop: CAWSVRFRGGPRETQYF. The CDR3 DNA reads as TGTGCCTGGAGTGTAAGGTTCAGGGGGGGGCCGAGGGAGACCCAGTACTTC. This chain uses TRBV30 with TRBJ2-5; possibly TRBD1 or TRBD2 for D (7 bases each). The CDR3 has 17 residues. Germline V lookup: CDR1 GTSNPN, CDR2 SVGIG (reference sequence). Trimming cost V 0 bases and J 5 bases, with 22 bases left between them.